These 24 T cell receptor beta chains were all obtained from the same sample, sequenced in a study of OX40 agonist ivuxolimab in advanced cancers. Some clones are missing from TCRdb's copy, which holds only in-frame ones; the method was immunoSEQ multiplex PCR. The sample has some 100,000 clones; about 90% are singletons. This specimen was CD4+ or CD8+ T cells sorted from blood, taken in a trial of the OX40 agonist ivuxolimab. These receptors were taken from an adult with an advanced solid tumor such as melanoma, head and neck, liver or kidney cancer.

The chain has TRBV7-9 and TRBJ1-4; D not certain. V shed 0 bases and J shed 4 bases, with 6 bases lying between them. Germline V lookup: CDR1 SEHNR, CDR2 FQNEAQ (reference sequence). The CDR3 extends over 14 amino acids. The CDR3 coding sequence is TGTGCCAGCAGCTTAGCAGGGCTTAATGAAAAACTGTTTTTT. As protein: CASSLAGLNEKLFF.

In its sample, this clone was seen once. This rearrangement joins TRBV19 to TRBJ2-1; 8 bases fit TRBD2. The CDR3 totals 16 residues. The V gene end was trimmed by 6 bases and the J gene end by 6 bases; junction bases not matched to a gene: 13. CDR1 and CDR2 (germline): LNHDA, SQIVND (reference sequence). The CDR3 reads CASRHFSGAFVNEQFF. As DNA, the CDR3 is TGTGCCAGTAGACACTTTAGCGGGGCGTTCGTCAATGAGCAGTTCTTC.

This clone has just one count. The genes are TRBV28 and TRBJ1-2; D gene ambiguous. The V gene's germline CDR1 is MDHEN and CDR2 SYDVKM. The V end was cut by 2 bases, the J end by 3 bases, with 7 bases between. The length of the CDR3 is 13 residues. CDR3 region: CASSLLADYGYTF. The CDR3 DNA follows: TGTGCCAGCAGTTTACTCGCGGACTATGGCTACACCTTC.

The V and J genes are TRBV4-1 and TRBJ2-2; 9 nucleotides align to TRBD1. The V and J ends lost 9 bases and 6 bases, in that order; junction bases with no gene match: 11. CDR3 length equals 15 residues. Germline V gene data show CDR1 as MGHRA and CDR2 as YSYEKL. DNA of the CDR3: TGCGCCAGGACCGGTAGGACAGGGGTACCCGGGGAGCTGTTTTTT. Its protein product is CARTGRTGVPGELFF.

The chain is built from TRBV30 and TRBJ2-3, with D perhaps being TRBD1 or TRBD2 (5 bases each). CDR3 size: 13 residues. V was clipped by 0 bases and J by 1 base, with 5 bases between them. Germline V CDR1 and CDR2: GTSNPN, SVGIG (reference sequence). The CDR3 sequence is CAWSVGGTDTQYF. In nucleotides, the CDR3 is TGTGCCTGGAGTGTGGGGGGCACAGATACGCAGTATTTT.

V and J are TRBV7-2 and TRBJ2-3; D gene unclear. Trimming stripped 3 bases from V and 4 bases from J, with 8 bases between. The CDR3 contains 13 residues. Germline-derived CDR1 and CDR2 are SGHTA and FQGNSA. This CDR3 is CASSFEEADTQYF. The CDR3 region has the DNA TGTGCCAGCAGCTTCGAGGAAGCAGATACGCAGTATTTT. Looking up the rest from reference TRBV7-2 and TRBJ2-3 gives the full variable domain: GAGVSQSPSNKVTEKGKDVELRCDPISGHTALYWYRQSLGQGLEFLIYFQGNSAPDKSGLPSDRFSAERTGGSVSTLTIQRTQQEDSAVYLCASSFEEADTQYFGPGTRLTVL.

The V call is TRBV4-3, the J call TRBJ2-3, with D tentatively TRBD2 (7 bases). Germline V lookup: CDR1 LGHNA, CDR2 YSLEER. CDR3 size: 17 residues. The V and J ends lost 1 base and 4 bases respectively, with 18 bases between them. CDR3 residues: CASSQGGGASGADTQYF. CDR3 coding DNA: TGCGCCAGCAGCCAAGGAGGGGGGGCCAGCGGTGCAGATACGCAGTATTTT.

This chain links TRBV5-5 with TRBJ2-1; D might be TRBD1 or TRBD2, each matching 5 bases. The CDR3 extends over 15 amino acids. CDR1 SGHKS and CDR2 YYEKEE come from the germline V gene (reference sequence). With 0 bases removed from V and 1 base from J, the gap between germline ends came to 8 bases. The CDR3 protein is CASSLGGESYNEQFF. The CDR3 DNA reads as TGTGCCAGCAGCTTGGGAGGGGAATCCTACAATGAGCAGTTCTTC.

CDR3 protein: CAWEIDLNTEAFF. The DNA for the CDR3 is TGTGCCTGGGAAATCGATTTGAACACTGAAGCTTTCTTT. This chain links TRBV30 with TRBJ1-1; D call uncertain. The CDR3 loop spans 13 amino acids. Germline assignment: CDR1 GTSNPN and CDR2 SVGIG (reference sequence). Trimming cost V 5 bases and J 0 bases, with 10 bases left between them.

This clone was recorded a few times. The chain couples TRBV9 to TRBJ2-7; 9 bases match TRBD1. Germline trimming cut 3 bases from V and 3 bases from J; bases unmatched to any gene: 7. The CDR3 spans 15 residues. CDR1 and CDR2 (germline): SGDLS, YYNGEE. CDR3 residues: CASSEQGATSYEQYF. The CDR3 region has the DNA TGTGCCAGCAGCGAACAGGGGGCGACGAGCTACGAGCAGTACTTC.

V and J are TRBV30 and TRBJ2-6; 12 nucleotides align to TRBD1. The germline gives CDR1 GTSNPN, CDR2 SVGIG (reference sequence). Trimming cost V 4 bases and J 0 bases; bases outside gene matches: 4. The CDR3 is 17 residues long. The CDR3 protein is CAWKGQGAASGANVLTF. CDR3 in DNA: TGTGCCTGGAAGGGACAGGGGGCGGCCTCTGGGGCCAACGTCCTGACTTTC.

This sequence joins TRBV2 and TRBJ2-3, with D perhaps given as TRBD1 or TRBD2 (6 bases each). CDR3 length equals 17 residues. The germline V gene encodes CDR1 SNHLY and CDR2 FYNNEI. V dropped 0 bases and J dropped 1 base, with 14 bases sitting between them. The CDR3 spells CASSEAFRGPGTDTQYF. As DNA, the CDR3 is TGTGCCAGCAGTGAAGCCTTTCGGGGGCCGGGCACAGATACGCAGTATTTT.

In regard to this clone: This sample includes further DNA sequences coding for the same CDR3. The rearrangement links TRBV7-6 to TRBJ2-5, with 10 bases lining up with TRBD1. Germline trimming cut 4 bases from V and 2 bases from J; bases unmatched to any gene: 1. The germline CDR1 and CDR2 sequences are SGHVS and FNYEAQ. The CDR3 is made up of 14 amino acids. Here the CDR3 DNA reads TGTGCCAGCAGCTGGACAGGGGGACAAGAGACCCAGTACTTC. Its translation: CASSWTGGQETQYF.

The chain joins TRBV7-6 to TRBJ2-3; maybe TRBD2 (5 bases). This CDR3 spans 13 amino acids. The germline V and J ends were trimmed by 2 bases and 4 bases, with 7 bases remaining between them. Germline CDR1 reads SGHVS; CDR2 reads FNYEAQ. CDR3 DNA sequence: TGTGCCAGCAGCTTAACGGGGTCAGATACGCAGTATTTT. Its translation is CASSLTGSDTQYF.

The CDR3 sequence is CASSSSLPQGRSADTQYF. In DNA, the CDR3 is TGTGCCAGCAGTTCATCCCTCCCACAGGGGCGAAGCGCAGATACGCAGTATTTT. The chain combines TRBV27 with TRBJ2-3; TRBD1 agrees at 7 bases. This CDR3 is 18 amino acids long. Germline loops: CDR1 MNHEY, CDR2 SMNVEV (reference sequence). V was pared by 4 bases and J by 4 bases, with 17 bases of the junction left unmatched.

The rearrangement links TRBV6-5 to TRBJ2-1; D unclear. CDR1 and CDR2 from the germline V gene are MNHEY and SVGAGI. The CDR3 runs 11 residues. V was pared by 6 bases and J by 9 bases, with 9 bases between. CDR3 region: CASRTLSEQFF. DNA of the CDR3: TGTGCCAGCAGGACCCTGAGTGAGCAGTTCTTC.

This rearrangement joins TRBV30 to TRBJ2-7; D is perhaps TRBD1 or TRBD2 (6 bases each). V was trimmed by 3 bases and J by 6 bases, leaving 15 bases between them. The germline gives CDR1 GTSNPN, CDR2 SVGIG (reference sequence). There are 13 residues in the CDR3. The CDR3, as DNA: TGTGCCTGGAGGCCGTTACAGGGAGGCGAGCAGTACTTC. It specifies CAWRPLQGGEQYF.

The chain recombines TRBV5-1 with TRBJ2-7; 8 nucleotides align to TRBD2. The V segment lost 4 bases and the J segment 2 bases; nucleotides outside the gene matches: 2. The CDR3 runs to 13 residues. CDR1 is SGHRS and CDR2 is YFSETQ in the germline V gene. The CDR3 spells CASSPAGAYEQYF. The DNA of the CDR3 is TGCGCCAGCAGCCCAGCGGGGGCCTACGAGCAGTACTTC.

CDR3 sequence reads: CAWDSRGGNTDTQYF. CDR3 nucleotide sequence: TGTGCCTGGGACTCGCGGGGGGGCAACACAGATACGCAGTATTTT. This rearrangement joins TRBV30 to TRBJ2-3, with TRBD2 matching over 9 bases. This CDR3 comprises 15 residues. V lost 5 bases to trimming and J lost 2 bases; unmatched junction nucleotides: 8. Germline values: CDR1 GTSNPN, CDR2 SVGIG (reference sequence).

The chain uses TRBV2 and TRBJ2-2, with unresolved D. Germline-derived CDR1 and CDR2 are SNHLY and FYNNEI. The V end was cut by 7 bases, the J end by 0 bases, with 9 bases between. The CDR3 is 14 residues long. CDR3 sequence: CASIPTSNTGELFF. CDR3 sequence (DNA): TGTGCCAGCATACCGACCTCGAACACCGGGGAGCTGTTTTTT.

This chain uses TRBV6-5 with TRBJ2-7; TRBD2 is a possible D gene (6 bases). CDR1 MNHEY and CDR2 SVGAGI come from the germline V gene. The V end was cut by 0 bases, the J end by 1 base, with 13 bases between. CDR3 length: 16 amino acids. The CDR3 coding sequence is TGTGCCAGCAGTTACTCGACGGCGGGGCGATCCTACGAGCAGTACTTC. The encoded protein is CASSYSTAGRSYEQYF.

V gene TRBV6-1 combines with J gene TRBJ2-5, with D unclear. Germline CDR1 is MNHNS and CDR2 is SASEGT. The CDR3 is 11 amino acids. V shed 5 bases and J shed 4 bases, with 5 bases lying between them. This chain's CDR3 is CASSYTETQYF. The CDR3 DNA follows: TGTGCCAGCAGTTATACAGAGACCCAGTACTTC.

This rearrangement joins TRBV9 to TRBJ2-1; a weak D match, TRBD1 (6 bases). V was clipped by 4 bases and J by 2 bases, with 13 bases between them. Germline V gene lookup returns CDR1 SGDLS and CDR2 YYNGEE. CDR3 length: 15 amino acids. CDR3 loop: CASSTQGLTYNEQFF. For the CDR3, the DNA is TGTGCCAGCAGCACTCAGGGGTTGACCTACAATGAGCAGTTCTTC.

The chain carries TRBV10-3 and TRBJ1-3, with TRBD1 as a possible D gene (6 bases). This CDR3 contains 15 residues. CDR1 is ENHRY and CDR2 is SYGVKD in the germline V gene. Trimming removed 6 bases at V and 0 bases at J, with 12 bases between. The CDR3 sequence is CAIRPGHISGNTIYF. In DNA form, the CDR3 reads TGTGCCATCAGGCCGGGACACATCTCTGGAAACACCATATATTTT.